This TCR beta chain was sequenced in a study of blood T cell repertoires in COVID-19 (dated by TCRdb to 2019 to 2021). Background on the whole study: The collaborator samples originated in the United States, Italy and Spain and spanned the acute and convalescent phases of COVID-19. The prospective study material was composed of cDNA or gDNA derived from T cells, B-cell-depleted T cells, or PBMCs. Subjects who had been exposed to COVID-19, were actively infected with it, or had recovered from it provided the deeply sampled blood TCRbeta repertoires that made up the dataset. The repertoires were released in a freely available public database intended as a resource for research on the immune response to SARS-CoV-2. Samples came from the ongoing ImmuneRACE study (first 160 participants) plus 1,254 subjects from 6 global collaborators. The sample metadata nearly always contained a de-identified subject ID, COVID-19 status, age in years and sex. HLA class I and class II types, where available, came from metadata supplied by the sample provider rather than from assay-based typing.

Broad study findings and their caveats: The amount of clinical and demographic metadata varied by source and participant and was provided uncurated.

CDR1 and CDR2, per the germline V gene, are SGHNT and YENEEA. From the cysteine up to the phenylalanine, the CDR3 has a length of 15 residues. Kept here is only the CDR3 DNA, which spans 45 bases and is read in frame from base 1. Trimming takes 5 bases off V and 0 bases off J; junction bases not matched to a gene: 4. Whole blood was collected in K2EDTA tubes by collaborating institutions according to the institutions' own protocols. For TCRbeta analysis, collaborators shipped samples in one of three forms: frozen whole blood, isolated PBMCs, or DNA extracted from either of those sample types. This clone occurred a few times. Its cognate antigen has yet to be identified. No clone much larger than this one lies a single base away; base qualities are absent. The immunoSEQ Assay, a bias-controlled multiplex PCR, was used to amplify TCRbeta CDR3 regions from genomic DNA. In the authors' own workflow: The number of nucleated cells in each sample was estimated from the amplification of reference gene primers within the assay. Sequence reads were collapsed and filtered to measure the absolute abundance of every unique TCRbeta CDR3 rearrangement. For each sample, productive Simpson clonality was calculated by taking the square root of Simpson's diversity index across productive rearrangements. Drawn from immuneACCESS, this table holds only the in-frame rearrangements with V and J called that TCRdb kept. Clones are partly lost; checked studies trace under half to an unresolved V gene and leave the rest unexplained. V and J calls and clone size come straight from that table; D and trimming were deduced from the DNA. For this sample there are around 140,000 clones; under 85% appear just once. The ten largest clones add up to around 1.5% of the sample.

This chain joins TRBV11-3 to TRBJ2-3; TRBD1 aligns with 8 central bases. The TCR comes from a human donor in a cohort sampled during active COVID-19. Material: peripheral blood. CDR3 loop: CASSPGQGSTDTQYF. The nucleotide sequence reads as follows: TGTGCCAGCAGCCCCGGACAGGGAAGCACAGATACGCAGTATTTT. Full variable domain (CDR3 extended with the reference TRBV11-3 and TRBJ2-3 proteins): EAGVVQSPRYKIIEKKQPVAFWCNPISGHNTLYWYLQNLGQGPELLIRYENEEAVDDSQLPKDRFSAERLKGVDSTLKIQPAELGDSAVYLCASSPGQGSTDTQYFGPGTRLTVL.